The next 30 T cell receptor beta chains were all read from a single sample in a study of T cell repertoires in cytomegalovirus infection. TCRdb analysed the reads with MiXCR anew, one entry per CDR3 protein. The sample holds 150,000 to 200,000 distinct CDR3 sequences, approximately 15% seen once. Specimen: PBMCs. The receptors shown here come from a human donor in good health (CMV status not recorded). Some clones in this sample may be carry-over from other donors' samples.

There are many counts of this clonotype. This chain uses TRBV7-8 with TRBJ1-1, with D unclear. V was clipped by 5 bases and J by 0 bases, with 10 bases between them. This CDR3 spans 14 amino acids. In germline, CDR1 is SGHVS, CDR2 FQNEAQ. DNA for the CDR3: TGTGCCAGCAGCCCAAGACCGATGAACACTGAAGCTTTCTTT. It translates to CASSPRPMNTEAFF.

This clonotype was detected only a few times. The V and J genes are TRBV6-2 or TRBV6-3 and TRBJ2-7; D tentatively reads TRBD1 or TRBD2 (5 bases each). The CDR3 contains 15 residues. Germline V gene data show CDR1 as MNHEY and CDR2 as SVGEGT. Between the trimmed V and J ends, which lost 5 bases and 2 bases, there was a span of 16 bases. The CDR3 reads CASSGLFGGTYEQYF. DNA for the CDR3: TGTGCCAGCAGTGGTTTATTTGGGGGAACCTACGAGCAGTACTTC.

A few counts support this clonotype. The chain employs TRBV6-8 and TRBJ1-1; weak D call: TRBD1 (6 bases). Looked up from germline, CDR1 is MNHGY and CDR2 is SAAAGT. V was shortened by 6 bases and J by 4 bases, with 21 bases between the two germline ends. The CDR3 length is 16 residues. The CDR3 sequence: CASSLYRAEWTTEAFF. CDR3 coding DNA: TGTGCCAGCAGCCTTTACAGGGCCGAATGGACCACTGAAGCTTTCTTT.

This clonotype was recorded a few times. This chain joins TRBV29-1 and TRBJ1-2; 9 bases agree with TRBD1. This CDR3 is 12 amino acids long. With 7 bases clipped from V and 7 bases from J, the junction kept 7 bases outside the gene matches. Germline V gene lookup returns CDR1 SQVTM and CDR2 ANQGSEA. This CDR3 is CSASRDRVGYTF. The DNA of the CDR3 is TGCAGCGCATCCCGGGACAGGGTTGGCTACACCTTC.

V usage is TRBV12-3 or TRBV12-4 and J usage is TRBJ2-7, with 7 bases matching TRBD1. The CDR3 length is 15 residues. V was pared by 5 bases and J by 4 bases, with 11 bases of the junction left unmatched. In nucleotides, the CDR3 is TGTGCCAGCAGTCCCCGCGCGACAGGGTCTTACGAGCAGTACTTC. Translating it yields CASSPRATGSYEQYF.

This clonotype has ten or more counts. In DNA form, the CDR3 reads TGTGCCAGCAGCTTAGTTAGTAGCGGGAGCTTCTACAATGAGCAGTTCTTC. Amino acid sequence: CASSLVSSGSFYNEQFF. The chain employs TRBV7-9 and TRBJ2-1; TRBD2 matches 9 bases. The CDR3 extends over 17 amino acids. Trimming at V came to 1 base and at J to 3 bases, leaving 7 bases not matched to a gene. Germline V CDR1 and CDR2: SEHNR, FQNEAQ (reference sequence). The whole variable domain, remainder taken from reference TRBV7-9 and TRBJ2-1, is DTGVSQNPRHKITKRGQNVTFRCDPISEHNRLYWYRQTLGQGPEFLTYFQNEAQLEKSRLLSDRFSAERPKGSFSTLEIQRTEQGDSAMYLCASSLVSSGSFYNEQFFGPGTRLTVL.

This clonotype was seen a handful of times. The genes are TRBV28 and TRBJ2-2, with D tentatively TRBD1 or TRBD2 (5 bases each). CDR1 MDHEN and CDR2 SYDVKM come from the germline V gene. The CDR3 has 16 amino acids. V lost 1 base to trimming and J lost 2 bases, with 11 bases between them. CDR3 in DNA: TGTGCCAGCAGTTTATACCCGGGGACCAACACCGGGGAGCTGTTTTTT. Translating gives CASSLYPGTNTGELFF.

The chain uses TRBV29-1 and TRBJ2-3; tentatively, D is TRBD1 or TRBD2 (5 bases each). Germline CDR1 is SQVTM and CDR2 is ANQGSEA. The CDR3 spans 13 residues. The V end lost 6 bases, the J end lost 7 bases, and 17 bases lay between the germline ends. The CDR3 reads CSVASPGGNTQYF. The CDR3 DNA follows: TGCAGCGTCGCCTCCCCTGGGGGAAATACGCAGTATTTT.

The CDR3 sequence is CSVEGIVNTEAFF. The CDR3 DNA is TGCAGCGTTGAGGGCATTGTGAACACTGAAGCTTTCTTT. The rearrangement links TRBV29-1 to TRBJ1-1; D unresolved. V lost 3 bases, J lost 0 bases, and 8 bases lay in between. This CDR3 contains 13 residues. CDR1 and CDR2 (germline): SQVTM, ANQGSEA.

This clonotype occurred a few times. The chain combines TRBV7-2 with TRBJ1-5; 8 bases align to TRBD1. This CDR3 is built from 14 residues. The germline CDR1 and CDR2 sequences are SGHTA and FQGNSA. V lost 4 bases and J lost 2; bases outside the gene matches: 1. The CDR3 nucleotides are TGTGCCAGCAGCTCGGACAGGGGCAATCAGCCCCAGCATTTT. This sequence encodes CASSSDRGNQPQHF.

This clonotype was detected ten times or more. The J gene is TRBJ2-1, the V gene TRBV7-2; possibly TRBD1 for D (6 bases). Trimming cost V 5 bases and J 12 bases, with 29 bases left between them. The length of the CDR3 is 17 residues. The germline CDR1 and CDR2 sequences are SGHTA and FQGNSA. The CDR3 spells CASSPNNFVLTGEGQFF. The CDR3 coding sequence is TGTGCCAGCAGCCCTAACAATTTTGTTTTGACAGGAGAGGGGCAGTTCTTC.

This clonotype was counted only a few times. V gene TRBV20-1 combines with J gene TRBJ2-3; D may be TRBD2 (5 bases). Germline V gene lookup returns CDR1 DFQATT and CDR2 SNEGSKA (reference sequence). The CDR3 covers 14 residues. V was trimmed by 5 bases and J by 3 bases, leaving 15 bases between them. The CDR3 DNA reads TGCAGTGCTTCCGCGGGTGTGGAAACAGATACGCAGTATTTT. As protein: CSASAGVETDTQYF.

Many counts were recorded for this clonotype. CDR3 nucleotide sequence: TGTGCCAGCAGCTTAGGGGGGTCTGAAGCTTTCTTT. As protein: CASSLGGSEAFF. The chain has TRBV7-2 and TRBJ1-1; TRBD1 is a possible D gene (5 bases). The CDR3 has 12 amino acids. Per the germline V gene, CDR1 is SGHTA and CDR2 is FQGNSA. V shed 1 base and J shed 6 bases, with 6 bases lying between them.

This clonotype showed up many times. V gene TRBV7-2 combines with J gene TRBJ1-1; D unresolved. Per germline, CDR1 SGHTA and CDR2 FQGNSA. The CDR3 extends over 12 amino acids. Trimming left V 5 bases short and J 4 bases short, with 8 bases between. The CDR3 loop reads CASSGVVTEAFF. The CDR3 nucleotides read TGTGCCAGCAGCGGGGTGGTCACTGAAGCTTTCTTT.

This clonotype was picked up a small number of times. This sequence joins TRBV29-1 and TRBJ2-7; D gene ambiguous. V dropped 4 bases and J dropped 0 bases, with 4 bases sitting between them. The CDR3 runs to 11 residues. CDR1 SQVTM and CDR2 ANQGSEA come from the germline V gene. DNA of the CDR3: TGCAGCGTTGGACTCTCCTACGAGCAGTACTTC. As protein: CSVGLSYEQYF.

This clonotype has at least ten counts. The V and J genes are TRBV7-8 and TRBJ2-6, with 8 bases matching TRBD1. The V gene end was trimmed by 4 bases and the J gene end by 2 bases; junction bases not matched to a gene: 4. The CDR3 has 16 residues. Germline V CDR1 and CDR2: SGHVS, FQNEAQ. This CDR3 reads CASSSGQGAGANVLTF. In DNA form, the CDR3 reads TGTGCCAGCAGCTCAGGACAGGGAGCTGGGGCCAACGTCCTGACTTTC.

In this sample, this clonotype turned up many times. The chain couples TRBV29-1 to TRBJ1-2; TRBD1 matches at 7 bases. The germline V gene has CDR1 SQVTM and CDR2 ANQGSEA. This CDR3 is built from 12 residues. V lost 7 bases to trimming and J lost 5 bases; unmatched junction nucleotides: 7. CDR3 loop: CSAQGLRYGYTF. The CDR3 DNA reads TGCAGCGCACAGGGGTTACGGTATGGCTACACCTTC.

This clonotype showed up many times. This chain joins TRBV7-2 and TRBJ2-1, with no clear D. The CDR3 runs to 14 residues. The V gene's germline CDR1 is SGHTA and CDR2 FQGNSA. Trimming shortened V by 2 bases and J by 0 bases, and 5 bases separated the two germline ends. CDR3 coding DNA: TGTGCCAGCAGCTTATTTGGCTCCTACAATGAGCAGTTCTTC. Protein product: CASSLFGSYNEQFF.

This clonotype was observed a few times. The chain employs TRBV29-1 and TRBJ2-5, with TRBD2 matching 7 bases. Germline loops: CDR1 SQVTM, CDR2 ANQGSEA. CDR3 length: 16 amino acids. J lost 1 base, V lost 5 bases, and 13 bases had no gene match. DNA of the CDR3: TGCAGCGTTCTCCCACAGAGGCCTAGCGGCCAAGAGACCCAGTACTTC. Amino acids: CSVLPQRPSGQETQYF.

The CDR3, as DNA: TGTGCCAGCAGCGCTCTAGAAGCAGATACGCAGTATTTT. Translating it yields CASSALEADTQYF. The chain uses TRBV7-4 and TRBJ2-3, with D unclear. Germline V gene data show CDR1 as SGHVT and CDR2 as SQSDAQ. Trimming shortened V by 5 bases and J by 4 bases, and 10 bases separated the two germline ends. This CDR3 region has 13 residues. The variable domain in full, with the rest retrieved from reference TRBV7-4 and TRBJ2-3, is GAGVSQSPRYKVAKRGRDVALRCDSISGHVTLYWYRQTLGQGSEVLTYSQSDAQRDKSGRPSGRFSAERPERSVSTLKIQRTEQGDSAVYLCASSALEADTQYFGPGTRLTVL.

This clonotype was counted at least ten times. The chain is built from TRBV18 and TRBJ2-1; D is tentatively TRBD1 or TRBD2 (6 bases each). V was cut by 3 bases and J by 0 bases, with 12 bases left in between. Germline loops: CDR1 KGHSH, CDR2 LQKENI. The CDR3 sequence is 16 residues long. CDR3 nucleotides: TGTGCCAGCTCACCGCGGGACACCTACTCCTACAATGAGCAGTTCTTC. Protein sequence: CASSPRDTYSYNEQFF.

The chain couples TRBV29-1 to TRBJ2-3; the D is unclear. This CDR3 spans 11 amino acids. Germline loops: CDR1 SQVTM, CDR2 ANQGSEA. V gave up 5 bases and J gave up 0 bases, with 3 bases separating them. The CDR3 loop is CSVRSTDTQYF. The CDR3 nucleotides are TGCAGCGTTCGGAGCACAGATACGCAGTATTTT.

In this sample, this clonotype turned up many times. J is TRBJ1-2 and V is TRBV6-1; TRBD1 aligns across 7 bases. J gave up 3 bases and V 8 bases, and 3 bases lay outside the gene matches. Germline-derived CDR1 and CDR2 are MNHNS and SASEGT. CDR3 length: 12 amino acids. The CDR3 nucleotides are TGTGCCAGCCCAACAGGGGACTATGGCTACACCTTC. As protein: CASPTGDYGYTF.

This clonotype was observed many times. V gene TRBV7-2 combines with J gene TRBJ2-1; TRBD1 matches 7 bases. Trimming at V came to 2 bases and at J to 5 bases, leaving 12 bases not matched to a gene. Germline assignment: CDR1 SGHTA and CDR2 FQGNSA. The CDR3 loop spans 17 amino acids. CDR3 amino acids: CASSLKRADRVHNEQFF. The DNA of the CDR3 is TGTGCCAGCAGCTTAAAAAGGGCTGACAGGGTACACAATGAGCAGTTCTTC.

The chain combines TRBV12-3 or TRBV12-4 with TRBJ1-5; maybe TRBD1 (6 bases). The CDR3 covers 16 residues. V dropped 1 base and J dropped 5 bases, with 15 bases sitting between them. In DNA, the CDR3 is TGTGCCAGCAGTTTAGGAGTCAGGGGAAGAGATCAGCCCCAGCATTTT. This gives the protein CASSLGVRGRDQPQHF.

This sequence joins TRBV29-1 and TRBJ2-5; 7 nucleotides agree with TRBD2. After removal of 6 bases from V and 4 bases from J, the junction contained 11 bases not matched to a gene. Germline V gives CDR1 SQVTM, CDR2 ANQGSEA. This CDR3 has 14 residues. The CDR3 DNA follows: TGCAGCGTCCTCCCCGGGGGGAGGGGAGAGACCCAGTACTTC. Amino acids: CSVLPGGRGETQYF. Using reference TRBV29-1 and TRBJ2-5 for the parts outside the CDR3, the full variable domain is SAVISQKPSRDICQRGTSLTIQCQVDSQVTMMFWYRQQPGQSLTLIATANQGSEATYESGFVIDKFPISRPNLTFSTLTVSNMSPEDSSIYLCSVLPGGRGETQYFGPGTRLLVL.

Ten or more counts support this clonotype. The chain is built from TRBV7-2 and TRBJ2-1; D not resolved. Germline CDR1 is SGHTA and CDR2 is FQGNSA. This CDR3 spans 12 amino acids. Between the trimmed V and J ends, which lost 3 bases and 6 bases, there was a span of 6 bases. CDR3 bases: TGTGCCAGCAGCTTCTACCGCAATGAGCAGTTCTTC. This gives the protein CASSFYRNEQFF.

The CDR3 DNA is TGTGCCAGCAGCCAAGGAGCCAGACTGAACACTGAAGCTTTCTTT. Translated, it gives CASSQGARLNTEAFF. The chain employs TRBV4-2 and TRBJ1-1, with D unresolved. Trimming cost V 1 base and J 0 bases, with 9 bases left between them. The CDR3 has 15 residues. Per germline, CDR1 LGHNA and CDR2 YNFKEQ.

CDR3 in amino acids: CASSTVGQGTSYEQYF. Written as DNA, the CDR3 is TGTGCCAGCAGCACAGTGGGACAGGGGACCTCCTACGAGCAGTACTTC. The V gene is TRBV7-9, the J gene TRBJ2-7; 10 nucleotides line up with TRBD1. The CDR3 is made up of 16 amino acids. The V gene end was trimmed by 5 bases and the J gene end by 0 bases; junction bases not matched to a gene: 7. Germline values: CDR1 SEHNR, CDR2 FQNEAQ (reference sequence).

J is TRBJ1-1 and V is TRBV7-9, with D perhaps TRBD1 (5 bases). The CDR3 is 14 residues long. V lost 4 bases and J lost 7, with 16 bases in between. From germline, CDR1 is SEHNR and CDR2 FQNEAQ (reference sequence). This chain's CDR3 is CASSWGLQAFEAFF. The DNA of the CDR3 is TGTGCCAGCAGCTGGGGACTTCAGGCGTTTGAAGCTTTCTTT.